This TCR beta chain was captured in a study of identifying expanded T cells in peripheral blood. Notes on this clone: The antigen is undetermined.

The V and J ends lost 4 bases and 3 bases respectively, with 18 bases between them. The CDR3 spans 16 residues. Germline loops: CDR1 SEHNR, CDR2 FQNEAQ (reference sequence). Sequencing used immunoSEQ multiplex PCR; TCRdb keeps in-frame clones, though not all of them. The repertoire holds tens of thousands of clones, with roughly 91% as singletons. Notes on the study in general: Roughly 1.2 clones differed between technical replicates, versus approximately 16 and 19 over time. Variance in clone template counts between approximately two-week samples significantly increased with total template count across all healthy donors.

Sequenced material: blood. The genes are TRBV7-9 and TRBJ2-5; tentative D call: TRBD2 (6 bases). The TCR originated in a person between 18 and 75 years old in good health. In DNA, the CDR3 is TGTGCCAGCAGCTCCCGTGTGGCTGGGGGGAAAGAGACCCAGTACTTC. This encodes CASSSRVAGGKETQYF.